The clone carrying this T cell receptor (beta chain) was seen only a few times. Its antigen is undetermined. TCRdb analysed the 5' RACE reads with MiXCR anew, one entry per CDR3 protein. The sample lists hundreds of thousands of distinct CDR3 sequences, around a sixth occurring once. The sample belongs to a study of T-cell memory formation after mild COVID-19. The germline V and J ends were trimmed by 5 bases and 5 bases, with 11 bases remaining between them. Germline loops: CDR1 SGHNT, CDR2 YENEEA. The CDR3 totals 13 residues. The study's findings and limits: Researchers report contracting CD4+ clones mostly in CM and EM, with CD8+ clones in EMRA.

The J gene is TRBJ2-3, the V gene TRBV11-3; possibly TRBD2 for D (6 bases). The sample consisted of PBMCs or a T cell subset sorted from them (not recorded which). The sequence was collected from an adult woman who had mild COVID-19 (a few samples of this study predate the infection). Cell type and time point are not known. The CDR3 DNA is TGTGCCAGCAGCGGGGGGACGGAAGATACGCAGTATTTT. Translation gives CASSGGTEDTQYF.